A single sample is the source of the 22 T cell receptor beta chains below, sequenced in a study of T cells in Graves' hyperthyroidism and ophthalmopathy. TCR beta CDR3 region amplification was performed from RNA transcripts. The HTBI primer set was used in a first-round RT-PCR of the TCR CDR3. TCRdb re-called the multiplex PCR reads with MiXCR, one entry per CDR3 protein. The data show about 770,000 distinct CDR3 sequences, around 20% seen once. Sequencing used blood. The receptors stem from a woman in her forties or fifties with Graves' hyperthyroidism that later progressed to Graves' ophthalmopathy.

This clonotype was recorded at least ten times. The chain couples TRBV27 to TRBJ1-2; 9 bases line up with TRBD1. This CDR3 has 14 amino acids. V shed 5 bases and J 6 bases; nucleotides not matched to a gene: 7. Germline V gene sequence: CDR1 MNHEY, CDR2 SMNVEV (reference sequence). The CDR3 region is CASSPDRGMDGYTF. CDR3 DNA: TGTGCCAGCAGTCCGGACAGGGGAATGGATGGCTACACCTTC.

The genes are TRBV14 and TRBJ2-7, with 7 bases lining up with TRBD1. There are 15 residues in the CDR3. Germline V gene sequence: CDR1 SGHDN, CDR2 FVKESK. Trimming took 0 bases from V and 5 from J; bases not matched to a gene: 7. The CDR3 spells CASSQDRGSNDEQYF. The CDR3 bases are TGTGCCAGCAGCCAAGACAGGGGGTCTAACGACGAGCAGTACTTC.

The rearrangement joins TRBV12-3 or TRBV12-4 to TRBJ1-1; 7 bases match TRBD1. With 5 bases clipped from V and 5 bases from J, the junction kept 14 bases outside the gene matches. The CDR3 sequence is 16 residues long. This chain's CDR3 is CASSEEGAGSGTEAFF. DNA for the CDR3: TGTGCCAGCAGTGAAGAGGGGGCCGGGAGCGGGACTGAAGCTTTCTTT.

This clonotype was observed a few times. The CDR3 is CASSDGAGLQETQYF. In DNA form, the CDR3 reads TGCGCCAGCAGTGATGGGGCAGGACTTCAAGAGACCCAGTACTTC. The V and J genes are TRBV10-1 and TRBJ2-5, with D perhaps given as TRBD1 or TRBD2 (5 bases each). Germline CDR1 is WNHNN and CDR2 is SYGVQD (reference sequence). The CDR3 has 15 residues. Trimming took 3 bases from V and 2 from J, leaving 13 bases between them.

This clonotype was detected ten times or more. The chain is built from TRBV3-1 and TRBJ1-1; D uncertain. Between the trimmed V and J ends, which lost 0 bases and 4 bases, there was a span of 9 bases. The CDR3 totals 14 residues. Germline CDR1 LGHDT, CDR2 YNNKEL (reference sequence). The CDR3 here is CASSQDSRGTEAFF. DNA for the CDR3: TGTGCCAGCAGCCAAGATTCGCGGGGCACTGAAGCTTTCTTT. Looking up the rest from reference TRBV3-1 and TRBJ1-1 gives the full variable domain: DTAVSQTPKYLVTQMGNDKSIKCEQNLGHDTMYWYKQDSKKFLKIMFSYNNKELIINETVPNRFSPKSPDKAHLNLHINSLELGDSAVYFCASSQDSRGTEAFFGQGTRLTVV.

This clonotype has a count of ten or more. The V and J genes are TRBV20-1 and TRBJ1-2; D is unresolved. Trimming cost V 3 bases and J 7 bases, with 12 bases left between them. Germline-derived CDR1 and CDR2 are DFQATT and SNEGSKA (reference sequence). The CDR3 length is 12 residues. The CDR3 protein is CSASWGLGGYTF. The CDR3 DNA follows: TGCAGTGCTAGCTGGGGTTTAGGTGGCTACACCTTC.

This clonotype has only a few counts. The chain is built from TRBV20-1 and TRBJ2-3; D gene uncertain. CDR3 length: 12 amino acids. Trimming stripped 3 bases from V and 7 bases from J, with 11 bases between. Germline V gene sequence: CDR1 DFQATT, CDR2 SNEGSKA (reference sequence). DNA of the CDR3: TGCAGTGCTAGGTTGGGCCCTTATACGCAGTATTTT. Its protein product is CSARLGPYTQYF.

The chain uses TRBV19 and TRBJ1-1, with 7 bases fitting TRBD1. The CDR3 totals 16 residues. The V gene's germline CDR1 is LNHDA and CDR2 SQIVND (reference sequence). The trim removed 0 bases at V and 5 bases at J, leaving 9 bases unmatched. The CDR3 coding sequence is TGTGCCAGTAGTATAGAGGCGACAGGGACGCGAACTGAAGCTTTCTTT. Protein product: CASSIEATGTRTEAFF.

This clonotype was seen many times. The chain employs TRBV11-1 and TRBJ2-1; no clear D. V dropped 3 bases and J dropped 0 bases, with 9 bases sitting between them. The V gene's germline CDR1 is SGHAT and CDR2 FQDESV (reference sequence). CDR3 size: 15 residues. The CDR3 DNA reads TGTGCCAGCAGCTTCCAGGTTAGCTCCTACAATGAGCAGTTCTTC. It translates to CASSFQVSSYNEQFF.

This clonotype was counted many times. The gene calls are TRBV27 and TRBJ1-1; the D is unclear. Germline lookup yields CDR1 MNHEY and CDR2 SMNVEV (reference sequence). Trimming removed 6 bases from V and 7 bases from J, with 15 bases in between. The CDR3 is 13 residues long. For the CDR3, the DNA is TGTGCCAGCAGCCCTTTTGGTCGGGGTGAAGCTTTCTTT. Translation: CASSPFGRGEAFF.

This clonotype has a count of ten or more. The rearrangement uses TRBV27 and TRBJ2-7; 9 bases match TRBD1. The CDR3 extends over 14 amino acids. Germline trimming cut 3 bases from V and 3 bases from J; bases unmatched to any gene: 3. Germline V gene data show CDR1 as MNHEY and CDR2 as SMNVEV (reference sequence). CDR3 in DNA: TGTGCCAGCAGTTTGGAGGGACAGGGCTACGAGCAGTACTTC. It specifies CASSLEGQGYEQYF.

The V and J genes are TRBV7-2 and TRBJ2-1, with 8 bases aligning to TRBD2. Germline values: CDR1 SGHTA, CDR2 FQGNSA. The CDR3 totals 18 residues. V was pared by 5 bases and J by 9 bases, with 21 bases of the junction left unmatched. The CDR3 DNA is TGTGCCAGCAGCCCCTTTGGGGTGGGGCGGGGGGTTCTTGCTGAGCAGTTCTTC. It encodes CASSPFGVGRGVLAEQFF.

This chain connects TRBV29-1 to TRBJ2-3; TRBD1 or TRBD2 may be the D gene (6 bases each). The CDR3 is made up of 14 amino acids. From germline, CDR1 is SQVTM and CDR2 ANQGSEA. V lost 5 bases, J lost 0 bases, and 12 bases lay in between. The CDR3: CSVRRGVSTDTQYF. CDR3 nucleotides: TGCAGCGTTCGGAGGGGGGTTAGCACAGATACGCAGTATTTT.

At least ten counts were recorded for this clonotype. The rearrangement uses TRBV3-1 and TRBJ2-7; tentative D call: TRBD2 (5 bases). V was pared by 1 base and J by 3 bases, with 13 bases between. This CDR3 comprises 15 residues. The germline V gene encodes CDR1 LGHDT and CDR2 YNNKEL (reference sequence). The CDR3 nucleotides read TGTGCCAGCAGCCAAGGGTACGGGGTTGGCTACGAGCAGTACTTC. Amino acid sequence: CASSQGYGVGYEQYF.

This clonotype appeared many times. The CDR3 DNA sequence: TGTGCCTGGACCAGGGAGTATGGCTACACCTTC. Protein product: CAWTREYGYTF. The J gene is TRBJ1-2, the V gene TRBV30; D possibly corresponds to TRBD1 (5 bases). Trimming pared 4 bases from V and 5 bases from J, leaving 8 bases between. This CDR3 spans 11 amino acids. Germline CDR1 and CDR2: GTSNPN and SVGIG (reference sequence).

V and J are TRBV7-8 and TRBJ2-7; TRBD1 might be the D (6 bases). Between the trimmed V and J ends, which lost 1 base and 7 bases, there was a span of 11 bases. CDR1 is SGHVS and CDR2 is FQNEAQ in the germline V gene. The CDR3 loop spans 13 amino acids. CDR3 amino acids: CASSLETGLEQYF. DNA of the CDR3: TGTGCCAGCAGCTTAGAGACAGGCTTGGAGCAGTACTTC.

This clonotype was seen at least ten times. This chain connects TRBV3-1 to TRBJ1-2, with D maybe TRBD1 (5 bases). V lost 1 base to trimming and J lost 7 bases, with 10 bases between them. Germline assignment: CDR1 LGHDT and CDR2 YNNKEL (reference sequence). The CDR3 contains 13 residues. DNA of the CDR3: TGTGCCAGCAGCCAAGCCGACAGAAGTGGCTACACCTTC. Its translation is CASSQADRSGYTF.

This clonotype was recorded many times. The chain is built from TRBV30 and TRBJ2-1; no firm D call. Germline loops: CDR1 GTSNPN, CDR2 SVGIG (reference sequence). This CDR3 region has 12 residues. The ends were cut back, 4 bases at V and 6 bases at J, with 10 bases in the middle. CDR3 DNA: TGTGCCTGGATCGCGGTCAGCAATGAGCAGTTCTTC. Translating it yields CAWIAVSNEQFF.

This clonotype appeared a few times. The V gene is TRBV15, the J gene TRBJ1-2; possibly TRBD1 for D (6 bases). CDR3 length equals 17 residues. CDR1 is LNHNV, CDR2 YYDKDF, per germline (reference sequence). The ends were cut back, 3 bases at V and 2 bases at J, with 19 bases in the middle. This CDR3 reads CATSRPLPRGGNYGYTF. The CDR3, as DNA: TGTGCCACCAGCAGGCCCCTCCCCAGGGGAGGCAACTATGGCTACACCTTC.

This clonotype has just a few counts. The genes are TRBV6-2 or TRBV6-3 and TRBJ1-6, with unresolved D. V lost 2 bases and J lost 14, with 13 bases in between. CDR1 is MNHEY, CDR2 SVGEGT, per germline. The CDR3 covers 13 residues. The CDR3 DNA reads TGTGCCAGCAGTTACGGGCGGCATTGGTCCCTCCACTTT. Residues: CASSYGRHWSLHF.

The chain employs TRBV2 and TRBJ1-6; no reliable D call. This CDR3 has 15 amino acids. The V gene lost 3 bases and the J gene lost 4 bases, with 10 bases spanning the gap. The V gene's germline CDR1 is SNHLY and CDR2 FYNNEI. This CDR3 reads CASSDGGGYNSPLHF. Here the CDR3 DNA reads TGTGCCAGCAGTGACGGTGGCGGTTATAATTCACCCCTCCACTTT.

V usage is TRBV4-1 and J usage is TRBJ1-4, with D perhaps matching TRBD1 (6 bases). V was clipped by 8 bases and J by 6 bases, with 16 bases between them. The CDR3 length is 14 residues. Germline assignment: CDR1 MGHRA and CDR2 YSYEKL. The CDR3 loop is CASAQGVGYEKLFF. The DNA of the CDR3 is TGCGCCAGCGCACAGGGAGTAGGCTATGAAAAACTGTTTTTT.